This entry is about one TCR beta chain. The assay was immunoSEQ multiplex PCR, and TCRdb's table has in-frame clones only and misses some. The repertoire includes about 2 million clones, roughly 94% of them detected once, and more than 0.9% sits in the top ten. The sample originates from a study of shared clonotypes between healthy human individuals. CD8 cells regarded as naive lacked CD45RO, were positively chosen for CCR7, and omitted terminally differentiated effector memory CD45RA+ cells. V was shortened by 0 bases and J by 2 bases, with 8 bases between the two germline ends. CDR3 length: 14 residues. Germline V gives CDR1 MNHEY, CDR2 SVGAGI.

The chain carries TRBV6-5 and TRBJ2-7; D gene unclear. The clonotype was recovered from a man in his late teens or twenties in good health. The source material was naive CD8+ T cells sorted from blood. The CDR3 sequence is CASSYSNFAYEQYF. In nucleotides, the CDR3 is TGTGCCAGCAGTTACTCGAACTTCGCCTACGAGCAGTACTTC.